This TCR beta chain was captured by sequencing in a study of graft-versus-host responses after intestinal transplantation. Study-level information: Transplants given to recipients were multivisceral, liver-intestinal, or isolated intestinal. Every transplant recipient was induced with anti-thymocyte globulin, then maintained on tacrolimus and steroids for two to four years.

Clones were sequenced by immunoSEQ multiplex PCR, and TCRdb holds only the in-frame ones, with some missing. The sample has more than 12,000 clones, roughly a third seen once. General study points: The study found high graft-versus-host to host-versus-graft clonal ratios in allografts of patients with graft-donor T cell macrochimerism.

There are a few counts of this clone. Responders that carried the CFSE label, about 200,000 of them, were plated with about 200,000 irradiated, violet-dye-labeled stimulator cells. Trimming removed 7 bases from V and 4 bases from J, with 13 bases in between. The CDR3 is 14 amino acids. Germline loops: CDR1 LGHNT, CDR2 FRNRAP. The chain uses TRBV12-5 and TRBJ2-2; perhaps TRBD1 as D (6 bases). The TCR originated in a human patient who received an intestinal transplant. Specimen: alloreactive CD8+ T cells from a mixed lymphocyte reaction culture, collected before intestinal transplant. Subset described: CFSE-low proliferating T cells sorted from roughly 6-day pre-transplant mixed lymphocyte reaction (GvH or HvG direction). CDR3 in amino acids: CASEGESGTGELFF. In DNA form, the CDR3 reads TGTGCTAGTGAGGGGGAATCCGGCACCGGGGAGCTGTTTTTT. The variable domain in full, completed from reference TRBV12-5 and TRBJ2-2, reads DARVTQTPRHKVTEMGQEVTMRCQPILGHNTVFWYRQTMMQGLELLAYFRNRAPLDDSGMPKDRFSAEMPDATLATLKIQPSEPRDSAVYFCASEGESGTGELFFGEGSRLTVL.